The 5 T cell receptor beta chains reported below all come from one sample, sequenced in a study of T-cell reconstitution after alpha-beta-depleted transplantation in children. Preparation of the TCRbeta library involved a method that used unique molecular identifiers. MiXCR, applied by TCRdb to the PCR reads, yields one record per CDR3 protein. The sample holds approximately 390,000 distinct CDR3 sequences; approximately 10% are singletons and the top ten take 5% to 6.5%. The input for sequencing was PBMCs from the stem cell graft donor, taken from the stem cell graft. These receptors were taken from a human donor who donated a stem cell graft to a child with acute myeloid leukemia.

This clonotype showed up many times. The genes are TRBV5-1 and TRBJ2-1, with D possibly being TRBD1 (6 bases). V was clipped by 4 bases and J by 0 bases, with 17 bases between them. The CDR3 runs to 17 residues. The germline gives CDR1 SGHRS, CDR2 YFSETQ. The CDR3 loop is CASSTAGTTSSYNEQFF. The DNA for the CDR3 is TGCGCCAGCAGCACCGCCGGGACAACGAGCTCCTACAATGAGCAGTTCTTC.

The chain is built from TRBV6-1 and TRBJ1-5, with D possibly matching TRBD1 (5 bases). CDR3 length equals 13 residues. Germline CDR1 MNHNS, CDR2 SASEGT. The germline V and J ends were trimmed by 9 bases and 10 bases, with 19 bases remaining between them. Here the CDR3 reads CASRPGRNFPQHF. CDR3 in DNA: TGTGCCAGTCGCCCGGGACGTAACTTTCCCCAGCATTTT.

The chain recombines TRBV27 with TRBJ1-2; D is undetermined. V was trimmed by 0 bases and J by 2 bases, leaving 10 bases between them. This CDR3 is built from 15 residues. CDR1 is MNHEY, CDR2 SMNVEV, per germline (reference sequence). The CDR3 sequence: CASSLSPGLNYGYTF. CDR3 sequence (DNA): TGTGCCAGCAGTTTATCCCCCGGGTTAAACTATGGCTACACCTTC.

This chain uses TRBV27 with TRBJ1-4, with 7 bases lining up with TRBD1. The CDR3 has 15 amino acids. V was clipped by 5 bases and J by 4 bases; unmatched bases: 7. Germline V gene data show CDR1 as MNHEY and CDR2 as SMNVEV (reference sequence). As DNA, the CDR3 is TGTGCCAGCAGTCCGTCGACAGGGAGTAATGAAAAACTGTTTTTT. This sequence encodes CASSPSTGSNEKLFF.

The genes are TRBV5-1 and TRBJ1-1, with a possible D match to TRBD1 (6 bases). Per germline, CDR1 SGHRS and CDR2 YFSETQ. V was trimmed by 3 bases and J by 0 bases, leaving 12 bases between them. The CDR3 sequence is 15 residues long. CDR3 protein: CASSSGQLMNTEAFF. The CDR3 DNA reads as TGCGCCAGCAGCTCCGGACAGCTAATGAACACTGAAGCTTTCTTT.